This TCR beta chain was documented in a study of T-cell reconstitution after alpha-beta-depleted transplantation in children. The TCRbeta library was prepared with unique molecular identifiers. TCRdb fed the PCR reads into MiXCR, producing one record per CDR3 protein. The sample includes about half a million distinct CDR3 sequences, about an eighth seen only once; the top ten take under 7%. Trimming removed 4 bases at V and 7 bases at J, with 8 bases between. The germline V gene has CDR1 LNHNV and CDR2 YYDKDF (reference sequence). This CDR3 comprises 13 residues. The sample holds many counts of this clonotype.

This clonotype was obtained from a human donor who donated a stem cell graft to a child with combined immunodeficiency. The chain couples TRBV15 to TRBJ1-6; D unclear. This material consisted of PBMCs from the stem cell graft donor, taken from the stem cell graft. CDR3 sequence (DNA): TGTGCCACCAGCACAGTAGGGAATTCACCCCTCCACTTT. Its protein is CATSTVGNSPLHF. Drawing the rest from reference TRBV15 and TRBJ1-6, the complete variable domain is DAMVIQNPRYQVTQFGKPVTLSCSQTLNHNVMYWYQQKSSQAPKLLFHYYDKDFNNEADTPDNFQSRRPNTSFCFLDIRSPGLGDTAMYLCATSTVGNSPLHFGNGTRLTVT.